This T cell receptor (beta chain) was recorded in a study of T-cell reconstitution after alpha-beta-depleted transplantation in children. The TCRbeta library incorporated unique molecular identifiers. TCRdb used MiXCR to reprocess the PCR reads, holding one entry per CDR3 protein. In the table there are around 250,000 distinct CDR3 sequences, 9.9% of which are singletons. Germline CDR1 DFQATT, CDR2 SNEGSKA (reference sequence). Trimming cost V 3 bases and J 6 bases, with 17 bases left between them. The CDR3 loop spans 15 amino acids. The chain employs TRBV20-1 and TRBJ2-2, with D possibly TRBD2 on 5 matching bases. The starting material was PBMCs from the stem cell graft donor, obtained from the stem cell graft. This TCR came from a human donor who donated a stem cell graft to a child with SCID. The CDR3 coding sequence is TGCAGTGCTAGCGATCTCCCCCGGGGAGCCGGGGAGCTGTTTTTT. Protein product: CSASDLPRGAGELFF.